This T cell receptor (beta chain) originates from a study of T cells in Graves' hyperthyroidism and ophthalmopathy. Background on the study: Peripheral blood was taken when the disease was first diagnosed, before any treatment began. Study-wide findings and caveats: Clonotypes that were expanded in thyroid above 0.001 mostly appeared in blood too.

Comments on this clonotype: The antigen is unknown.

RNA transcripts provided the source from which TCR beta CDR3 regions were amplified. First-round RT-PCR with HTBI primers amplified the TCR CDR3 region. MiXCR was run by TCRdb on the multiplex PCR reads, yielding one entry per CDR3 protein. The profile shows some 300,000 distinct CDR3 sequences, roughly a fifth of them singletons. V gave up 10 bases and J gave up 2 bases; unmatched junction bases: 15. The germline CDR1 and CDR2 sequences are MNHNS and SASEGT. This CDR3 has 16 amino acids. Active moderate-to-severe ophthalmopathy, Clinical Activity Score at least 3, NOSPECS at least 4, under 3 months' duration. PBMCs came from roughly 10 ml fresh peripheral blood.

Material: blood. This TCR derives from a man over 45 with Graves' ophthalmopathy. The chain combines TRBV6-1 with TRBJ1-1, with 8 bases identical to TRBD1. The CDR3 spells CATHRLGTGENTEAFF. CDR3 DNA: TGTGCCACCCACAGGCTCGGGACAGGCGAAAACACTGAAGCTTTCTTT.